The 3 T cell receptor beta chains below were found in one sample sequenced in a study of cytomegalovirus exposure and HLA in healthy donors. The PCR had 60 Vbeta and 13 Jbeta primers. Data came from immunoSEQ multiplex PCR; TCRdb stores just in-frame clones and leaves some out. The sample consists of fewer than 150,000 clones, approximately 80% of them appearing once. Input material: PBMCs. These receptors were collected from a man aged 40-49 years in good health and CMV-seronegative.

The chain uses TRBV6-5 and TRBJ1-5, with 7 bases that match TRBD1. V shed 6 bases and J 6 bases; nucleotides not matched to a gene: 5. The germline V gene has CDR1 MNHEY and CDR2 SVGAGI. The CDR3 is 13 residues long. CDR3 sequence (DNA): TGTGCCAGCAGCCGGGACAGAGCTCAGCCCCAGCATTTT. Translating it yields CASSRDRAQPQHF.

The V and J genes are TRBV5-1 and TRBJ2-2; possible D gene TRBD2, 6 bases. Trimming stripped 0 bases from V and 4 bases from J, with 13 bases between. The germline gives CDR1 SGHRS, CDR2 YFSETQ. There are 16 residues in the CDR3. In DNA form, the CDR3 reads TGCGCCAGCAGCTTGGAGGCGGAGGGGAGCACCGGGGAGCTGTTTTTT. As protein: CASSLEAEGSTGELFF.

This chain connects TRBV19 to TRBJ2-2; D not resolved. V lost 3 bases, J lost 5 bases, and 7 bases lay in between. From germline, CDR1 is LNHDA and CDR2 SQIVND (reference sequence). The CDR3 has 13 amino acids. As DNA, the CDR3 is TGTGCCAGTAGTATCTTCGAGACCGGGGAGCTGTTTTTT. Its translation: CASSIFETGELFF.